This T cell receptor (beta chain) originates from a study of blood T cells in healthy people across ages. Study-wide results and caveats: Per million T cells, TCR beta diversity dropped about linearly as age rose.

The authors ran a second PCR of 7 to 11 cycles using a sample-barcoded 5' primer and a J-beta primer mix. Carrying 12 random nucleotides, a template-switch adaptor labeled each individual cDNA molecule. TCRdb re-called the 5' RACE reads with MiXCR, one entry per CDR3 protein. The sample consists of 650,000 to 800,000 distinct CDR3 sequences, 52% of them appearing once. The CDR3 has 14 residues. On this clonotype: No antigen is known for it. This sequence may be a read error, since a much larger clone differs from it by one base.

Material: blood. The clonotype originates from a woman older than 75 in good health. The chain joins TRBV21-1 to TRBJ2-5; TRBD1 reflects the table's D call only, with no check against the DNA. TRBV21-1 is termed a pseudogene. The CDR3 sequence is CASSKGTETGLQYF. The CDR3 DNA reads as TGTGCCAGCAGCAAAGGGACAGAGACGGGTTTGCAGTACTTC.